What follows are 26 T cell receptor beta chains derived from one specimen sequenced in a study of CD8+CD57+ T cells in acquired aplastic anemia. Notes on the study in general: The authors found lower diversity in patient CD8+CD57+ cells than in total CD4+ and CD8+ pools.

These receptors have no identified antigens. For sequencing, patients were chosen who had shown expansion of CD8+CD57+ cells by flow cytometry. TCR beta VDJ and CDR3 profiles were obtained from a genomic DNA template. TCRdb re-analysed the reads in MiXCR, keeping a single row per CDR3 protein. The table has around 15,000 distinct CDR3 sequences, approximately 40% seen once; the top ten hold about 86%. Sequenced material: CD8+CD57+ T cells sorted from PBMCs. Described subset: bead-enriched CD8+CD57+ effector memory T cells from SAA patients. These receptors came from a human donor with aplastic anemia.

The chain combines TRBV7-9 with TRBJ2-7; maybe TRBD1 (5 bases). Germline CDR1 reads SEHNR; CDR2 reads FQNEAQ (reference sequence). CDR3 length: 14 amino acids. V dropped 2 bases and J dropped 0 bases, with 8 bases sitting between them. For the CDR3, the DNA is TGTGCCAGCAGCTTACAGCAGGGCTCCTACGAGCAGTACTTC. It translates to CASSLQQGSYEQYF.

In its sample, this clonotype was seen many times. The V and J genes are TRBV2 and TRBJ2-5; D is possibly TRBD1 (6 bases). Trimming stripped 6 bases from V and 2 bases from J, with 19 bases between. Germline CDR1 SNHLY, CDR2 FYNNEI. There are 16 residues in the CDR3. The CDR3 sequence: CASSTTGLWGQETQYF. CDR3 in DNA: TGTGCCAGCAGCACTACAGGGTTATGGGGACAAGAGACCCAGTACTTC.

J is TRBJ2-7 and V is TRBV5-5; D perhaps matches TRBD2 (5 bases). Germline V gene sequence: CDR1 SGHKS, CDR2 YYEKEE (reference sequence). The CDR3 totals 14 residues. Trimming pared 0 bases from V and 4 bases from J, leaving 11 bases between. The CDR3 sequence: CASSLGGLSYEQYV. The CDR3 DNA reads TGTGCCAGCAGCTTGGGTGGACTCTCATACGAGCAGTACGTC.

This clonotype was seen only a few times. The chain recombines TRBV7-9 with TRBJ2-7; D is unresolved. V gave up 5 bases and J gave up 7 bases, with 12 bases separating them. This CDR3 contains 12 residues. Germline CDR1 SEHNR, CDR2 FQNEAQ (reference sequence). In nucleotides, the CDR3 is TGTGCCAGCAGCGGAAGAGGCCTGGAGCAGTACTTC. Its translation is CASSGRGLEQYF.

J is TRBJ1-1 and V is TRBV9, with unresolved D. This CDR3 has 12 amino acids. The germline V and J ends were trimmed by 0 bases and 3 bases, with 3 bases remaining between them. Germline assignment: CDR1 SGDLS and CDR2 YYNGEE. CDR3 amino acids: CASSVADTEAFF. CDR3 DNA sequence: TGTGCCAGCAGCGTAGCGGACACTGAAGCTTTCTTT.

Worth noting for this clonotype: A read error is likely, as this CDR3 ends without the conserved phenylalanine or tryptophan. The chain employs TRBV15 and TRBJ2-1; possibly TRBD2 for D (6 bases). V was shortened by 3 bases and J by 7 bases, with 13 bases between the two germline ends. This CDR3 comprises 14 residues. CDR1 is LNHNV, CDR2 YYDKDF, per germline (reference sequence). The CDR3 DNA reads TGTGCCACCAGCAGCTTGGGGGGAGCGAATGAGCAGTTCCTC. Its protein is CATSSLGGANEQFL.

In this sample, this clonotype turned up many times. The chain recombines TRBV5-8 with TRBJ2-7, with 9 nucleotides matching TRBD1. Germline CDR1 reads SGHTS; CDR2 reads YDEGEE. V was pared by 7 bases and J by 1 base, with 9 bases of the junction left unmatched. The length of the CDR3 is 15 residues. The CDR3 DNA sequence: TGTGCCAGCGACCTGAGGGGACAGGGTTCCTACGAGCAGTACTTC. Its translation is CASDLRGQGSYEQYF.

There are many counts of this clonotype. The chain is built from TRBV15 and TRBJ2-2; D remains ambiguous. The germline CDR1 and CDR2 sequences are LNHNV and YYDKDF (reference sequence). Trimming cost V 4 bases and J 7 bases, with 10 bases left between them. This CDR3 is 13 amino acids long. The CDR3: CATSTGVGGELFF. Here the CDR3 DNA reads TGTGCCACCAGCACGGGTGTCGGCGGGGAGCTGTTTTTT.

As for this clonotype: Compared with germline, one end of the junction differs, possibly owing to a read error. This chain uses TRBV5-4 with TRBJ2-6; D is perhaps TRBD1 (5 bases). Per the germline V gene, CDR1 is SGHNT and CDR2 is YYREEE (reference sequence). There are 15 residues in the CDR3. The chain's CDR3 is CASSPDLSGASVLTF. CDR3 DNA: TGTGCCAGCAGCCCCGACCTCTCTGGGGCCAGCGTCCTGACTTTC.

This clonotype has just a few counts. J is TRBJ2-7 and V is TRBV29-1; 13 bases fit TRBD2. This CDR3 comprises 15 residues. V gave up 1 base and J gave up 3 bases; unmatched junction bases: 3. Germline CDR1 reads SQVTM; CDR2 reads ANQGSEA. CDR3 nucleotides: TGCAGCGTTGAAGGACTAGCGGGGGGAGACTACGAGCAGTACTTC. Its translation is CSVEGLAGGDYEQYF.

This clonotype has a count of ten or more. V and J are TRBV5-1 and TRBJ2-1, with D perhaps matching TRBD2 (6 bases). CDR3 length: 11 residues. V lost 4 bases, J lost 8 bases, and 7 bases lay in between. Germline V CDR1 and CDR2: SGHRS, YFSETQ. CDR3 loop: CASSPGDEQFF. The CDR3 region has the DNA TGCGCCAGCAGCCCGGGGGATGAGCAGTTCTTC.

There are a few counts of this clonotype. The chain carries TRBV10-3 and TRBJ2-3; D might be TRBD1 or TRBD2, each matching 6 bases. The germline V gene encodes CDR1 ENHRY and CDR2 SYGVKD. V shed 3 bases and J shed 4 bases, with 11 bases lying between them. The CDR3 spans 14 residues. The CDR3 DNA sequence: TGTGCCATCAGTGACCCCCGGGGGCCAGATACGCAGTATTTT. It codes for CAISDPRGPDTQYF.

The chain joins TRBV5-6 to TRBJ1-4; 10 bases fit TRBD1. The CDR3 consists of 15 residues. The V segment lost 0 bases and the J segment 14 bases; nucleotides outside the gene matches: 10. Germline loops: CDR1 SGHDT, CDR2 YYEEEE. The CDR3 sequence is CASSLGGTGASGLFF. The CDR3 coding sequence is TGTGCCAGCAGCTTGGGGGGGACAGGGGCCAGCGGGCTGTTTTTT. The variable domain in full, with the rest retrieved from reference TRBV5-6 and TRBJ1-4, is DAGVTQSPTHLIKTRGQQVTLRCSPKSGHDTVSWYQQALGQGPQFIFQYYEEEERQRGNFPDRFSGHQFPNYSSELNVNALLLGDSALYLCASSLGGTGASGLFFGSGTQLSVL.

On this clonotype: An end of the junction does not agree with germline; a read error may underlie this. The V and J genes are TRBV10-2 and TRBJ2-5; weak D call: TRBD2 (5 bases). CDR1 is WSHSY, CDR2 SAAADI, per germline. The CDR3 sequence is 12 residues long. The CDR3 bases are TGCGCCGGCAGAGGACTGGCAGAGACCCAGTACTTC. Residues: CAGRGLAETQYF.

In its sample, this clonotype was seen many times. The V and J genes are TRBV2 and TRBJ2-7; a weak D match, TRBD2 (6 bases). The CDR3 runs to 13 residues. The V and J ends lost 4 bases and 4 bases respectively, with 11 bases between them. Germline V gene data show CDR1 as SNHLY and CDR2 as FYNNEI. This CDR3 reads CASSGRLVYEQYF. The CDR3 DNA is TGTGCCAGCAGTGGCCGACTAGTTTACGAGCAGTACTTC.

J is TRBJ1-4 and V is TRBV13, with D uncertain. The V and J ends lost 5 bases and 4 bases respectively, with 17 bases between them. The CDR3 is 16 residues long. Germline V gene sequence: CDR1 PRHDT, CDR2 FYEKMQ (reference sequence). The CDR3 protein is CASSPPERRVNEKLFF. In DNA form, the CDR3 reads TGTGCCAGCAGCCCTCCGGAGAGGAGAGTTAATGAAAAACTGTTTTTT.

CDR3 coding DNA: TGTGCCAGCAGCCTATTCGTGACAGATACGCAGTATTTT. Its protein is CASSLFVTDTQYF. The chain employs TRBV7-9 and TRBJ2-3, with D uncertain. The CDR3 is 13 residues long. CDR1 and CDR2 from the germline V gene are SEHNR and FQNEAQ (reference sequence). V lost 5 bases and J lost 3, with 9 bases in between.

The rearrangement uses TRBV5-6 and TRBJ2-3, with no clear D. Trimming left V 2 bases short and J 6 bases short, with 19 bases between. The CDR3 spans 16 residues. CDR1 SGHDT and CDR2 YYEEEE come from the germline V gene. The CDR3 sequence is CASSLGLSRHTDTQYF. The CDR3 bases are TGTGCCAGCAGCTTAGGTTTGAGCCGGCACACCGATACGCAGTATTTT.

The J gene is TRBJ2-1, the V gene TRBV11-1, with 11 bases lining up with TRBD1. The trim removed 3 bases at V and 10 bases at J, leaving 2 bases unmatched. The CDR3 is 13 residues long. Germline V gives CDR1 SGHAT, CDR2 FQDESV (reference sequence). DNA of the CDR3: TGTGCCAGCAGCTTGGACAGGGGGCAGGAGCAGTTCTTC. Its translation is CASSLDRGQEQFF.

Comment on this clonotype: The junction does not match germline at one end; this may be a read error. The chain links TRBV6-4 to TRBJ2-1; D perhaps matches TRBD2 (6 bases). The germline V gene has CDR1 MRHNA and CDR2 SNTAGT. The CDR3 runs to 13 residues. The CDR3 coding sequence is TGTGCCAGTCGGGAGCAGGTCGGCAATGAGCAATTCTTC. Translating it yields CASREQVGNEQFF.

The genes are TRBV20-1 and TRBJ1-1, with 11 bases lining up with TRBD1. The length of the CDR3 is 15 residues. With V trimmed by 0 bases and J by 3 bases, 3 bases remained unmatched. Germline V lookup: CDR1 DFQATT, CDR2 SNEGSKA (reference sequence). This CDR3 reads CSARDWDRGDTEAFF. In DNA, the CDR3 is TGCAGTGCTAGAGACTGGGACAGGGGGGACACTGAAGCTTTCTTT.

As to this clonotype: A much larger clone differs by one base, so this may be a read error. For the CDR3, the DNA is TGTGCCAGCGGCCAAGCACAGGGGGCCGTTGAGCAGTTCTTC. Translated, it gives CASGQAQGAVEQFF. The rearrangement uses TRBV27 and TRBJ2-1; 9 bases match TRBD1. This CDR3 has 14 residues. Per germline, CDR1 MNHEY and CDR2 SMNVEV (reference sequence). J lost 9 bases, V lost 8 bases, and 11 bases had no gene match.

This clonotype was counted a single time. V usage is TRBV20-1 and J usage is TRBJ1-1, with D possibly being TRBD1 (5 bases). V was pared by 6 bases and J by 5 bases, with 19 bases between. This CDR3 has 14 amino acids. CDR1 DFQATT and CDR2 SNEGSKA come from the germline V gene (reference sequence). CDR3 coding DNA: TGCAGTGCAGGGCGGGCGGGGCTACGGACTGAAGCTTTCTTT. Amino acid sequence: CSAGRAGLRTEAFF.

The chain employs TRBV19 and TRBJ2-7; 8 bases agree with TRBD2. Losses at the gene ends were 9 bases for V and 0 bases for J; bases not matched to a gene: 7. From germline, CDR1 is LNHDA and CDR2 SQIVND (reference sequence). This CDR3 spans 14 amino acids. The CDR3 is CASSKSGSSYEQYF. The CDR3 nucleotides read TGTGCCAGCTCTAAGAGCGGGAGCTCCTACGAGCAGTACTTC.

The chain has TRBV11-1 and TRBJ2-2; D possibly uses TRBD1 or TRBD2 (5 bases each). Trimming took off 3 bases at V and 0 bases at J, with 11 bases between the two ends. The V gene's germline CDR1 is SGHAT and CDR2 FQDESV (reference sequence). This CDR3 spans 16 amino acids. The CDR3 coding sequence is TGTGCCAGCAGCTTCGGGACGAATTCGAACACCGGGGAGCTGTTTTTT. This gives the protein CASSFGTNSNTGELFF.

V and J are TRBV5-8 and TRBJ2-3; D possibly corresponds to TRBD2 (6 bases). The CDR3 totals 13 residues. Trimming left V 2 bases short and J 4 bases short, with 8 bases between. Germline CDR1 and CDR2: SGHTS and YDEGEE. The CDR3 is CASSFRDSDTQYF. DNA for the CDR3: TGTGCCAGCAGCTTTCGGGACTCAGATACGCAGTATTTT.